This TCR beta chain was found in a study of CD4 T cells in relation to SARS-CoV-2 and coronaviruses. Germline trimming cut 0 bases from V and 7 bases from J; bases unmatched to any gene: 4. The CDR3 has 14 amino acids. Germline CDR1 MNHNY, CDR2 SVGAGI (reference sequence). CD4+ T cells from unexposed donors were obtained before the COVID-19 pandemic (2011-2018). Repertoires were generated with immunoSEQ multiplex PCR, while TCRdb's copy carries only in-frame clones and drops some. The sample shows approximately 59,000 clones, 80% to 90% of them seen only once. Notes on this clone: Its antigen is undetermined.

Whole-study results and caveats: Monoreactive clones expanded significantly more to SARS-CoV-2 than crossreactive clones did.

J is TRBJ2-5 and V is TRBV6-6; 8 bases map to TRBD1. Sample: memory CD4+ T cells from PBMCs. The sequence was obtained from a human donor in good health. CDR3 coding DNA: TGTGCCAGCAGTTACTCGATACAGGGGGGGACCCAGTACTTC. Translated, it gives CASSYSIQGGTQYF.